This T cell receptor (beta chain) came from a study of OX40 agonist ivuxolimab in advanced cancers. Per the germline V gene, CDR1 is SGHNT and CDR2 is YENEEA. The CDR3 loop spans 14 amino acids. V was clipped by 5 bases and J by 4 bases; unmatched bases: 7. The table came from immunoSEQ multiplex PCR; TCRdb's copy has only in-frame clones and leaves some out. The sample records 40,000 to 50,000 clones, around 88% being singletons. The source is an adult with an advanced solid tumor such as melanoma, head and neck, liver or kidney cancer. The sample here was CD4+ or CD8+ T cells sorted from blood, taken in a trial of the OX40 agonist ivuxolimab. This chain connects TRBV11-3 to TRBJ1-1, with 7 bases matching TRBD1. The CDR3: CASSDRAESTEAFF. CDR3 DNA sequence: TGTGCCAGCAGCGACAGGGCCGAGAGCACTGAAGCTTTCTTT. Full variable domain (remainder filled in from reference TRBV11-3 and TRBJ1-1): EAGVVQSPRYKIIEKKQPVAFWCNPISGHNTLYWYLQNLGQGPELLIRYENEEAVDDSQLPKDRFSAERLKGVDSTLKIQPAELGDSAVYLCASSDRAESTEAFFGQGTRLTVV.